A selection of T cell receptor beta chains follows, all from one sample in a study of beta chain features in type 1 diabetes. This table comes from immunoSEQ multiplex PCR, and its TCRdb copy is limited to in-frame clones, with some not included. Counted here are 20,000 to 30,000 clones, around 69% occurring once; the ten biggest clones make up 4.2%. Sequenced: Tregs from blood. These receptors were collected from a young man with type 1 diabetes. The CDR3 runs from the conserved cysteine through the conserved F or W. The D gene is left open where the match is weak. Some rows have no size entry. The others give once, few or many, or a class for an expanded clone.

cdr3_aa cdr3_nt cdr3_length j_call v_call clone_size d_call
CSVAGEGEKLFF TGCAGCGTTGCAGGGGAGGGTGAAAAACTGTTTTTT 12 TRBJ1-4 TRBV29-1 - -
CASSLWATYEQYF TGTGCCAGCTCACTCTGGGCCACCTACGAGCAGTACTTC 13 TRBJ2-7 TRBV18 - -
CAISGQGETQYF TGTGCCATCAGTGGTCAGGGGGAGACCCAGTACTTC 12 TRBJ2-5 TRBV10-3 few -
CASTSGTYEQYF TGTGCCAGCACCTCCGGGACCTACGAGCAGTACTTC 12 TRBJ2-7 TRBV6-6 - -
CAWTQTGTSSADTQYF TGTGCCTGGACGCAGACCGGGACTAGCTCAGCAGATACGCAGTATTTT 16 TRBJ2-3 TRBV30 - TRBD2
CASSFLRGQGRGTEQFF TGTGCCAGCAGTTTCCTCCGGGGACAGGGGCGCGGTACTGAGCAGTTCTTC 17 TRBJ2-1 TRBV27 few TRBD1
CASSLDSGGPTGANVLTF TGCGCCAGCAGCTTGGATAGCGGGGGGCCCACTGGGGCCAACGTCCTGACTTTC 18 TRBJ2-6 TRBV5-1 - TRBD2
CSVQQGADEKLFF TGCAGCGTACAACAGGGGGCAGATGAAAAACTGTTTTTT 13 TRBJ1-4 TRBV29-1 - TRBD1
CASSPRVGGGAETQYF TGTGCCAGCAGCCCCAGAGTTGGCGGGGGGGCGGAGACCCAGTACTTC 16 TRBJ2-5 TRBV7-2 - TRBD2
CASSPPTLAGGPSPETQYF TGTGCCAGCTCACCACCTACGCTAGCGGGAGGGCCGTCCCCGGAGACCCAGTACTTC 19 TRBJ2-5 TRBV18 - TRBD2
CARQGFHDSRNEQFF TGTGCCAGACAGGGTTTCCACGATTCGCGGAATGAGCAGTTCTTC 15 TRBJ2-1 TRBV2 - -
CASRTGGFSNQPQHF TGTGCCAGCAGGACGGGTGGATTTAGCAATCAGCCCCAGCATTTT 15 TRBJ1-5 TRBV28 once -
CASSPAGAALLYNEQFF TGTGCCAGCAGCCCCGCAGGAGCGGCCTTACTCTACAATGAGCAGTTCTTC 17 TRBJ2-1 TRBV5-8 - -
CASSPSGAERFGEQYF TGCGCCAGCAGCCCCTCAGGGGCGGAGAGGTTCGGAGAGCAGTACTTC 16 TRBJ2-7 TRBV7-2 few -
CSVEDLVTGTSGANVLTF TGCAGCGTTGAAGATCTAGTGACAGGGACCTCTGGGGCCAACGTCCTGACTTTC 18 TRBJ2-6 TRBV29-1 - TRBD1
CSVGGVAGSHSYEQYF TGCAGCGTCGGGGGAGTAGCGGGGTCCCACTCCTACGAGCAGTACTTC 16 TRBJ2-7 TRBV29-1 - TRBD2
CASSLSSQRNLDTQYF TGTGCCAGCAGCTTAAGCTCCCAGCGGAACTTAGATACGCAGTATTTT 16 TRBJ2-3 TRBV11-2 - -
CSVEGAALNTEAFF TGCAGCGTTGAGGGGGCAGCACTGAACACTGAAGCTTTCTTT 14 TRBJ1-1 TRBV29-1 - -
CASTPRGAGGLTDTQYF TGTGCCAGCACCCCGCGGGGCGCGGGGGGGCTTACAGATACGCAGTATTTT 17 TRBJ2-3 TRBV7-2 - TRBD2
CSVADRSVPHEQYF TGCAGCGTAGCAGACAGGTCAGTCCCCCACGAGCAGTACTTC 14 TRBJ2-7 TRBV29-1 - -
CASSSGLISTGQYF TGTGCCAGCAGTTCAGGACTTATATCTACGGGGCAGTACTTC 14 TRBJ2-7 TRBV6-6 - -
CASSLQGEGNTIYF TGTGCCAGCTCACTACAGGGAGAGGGAAACACCATATATTTT 14 TRBJ1-3 TRBV18 few -
CASSSMTDNEQFF TGTGCCAGCAGTTCTATGACAGACAATGAGCAGTTCTTC 13 TRBJ2-1 TRBV2 - -
CASSNRQGSEKLFF TGTGCCAGCAGTAACCGACAGGGGAGTGAAAAACTGTTTTTT 14 TRBJ1-4 TRBV28 few TRBD1
CASRPGLVGDTQYF TGCGCCAGCAGACCGGGACTAGTAGGAGATACGCAGTATTTT 14 TRBJ2-3 TRBV10-2 medium-sized TRBD2
CASNAQKNYGYTF TGTGCCAGCAACGCACAGAAAAACTATGGCTACACCTTC 13 TRBJ1-2 TRBV5-6 - -
CASSGKREGWTDTQYF TGTGCCAGCAGTGGTAAGCGGGAAGGCTGGACAGATACGCAGTATTTT 16 TRBJ2-3 TRBV2 - TRBD2
CAISVDVSGSTYEQYF TGTGCCATCAGCGTCGACGTTAGCGGGAGTACCTACGAGCAGTACTTC 16 TRBJ2-7 TRBV10-3 - TRBD2
CASSYSLTVNYGYTF TGTGCCAGCAGTTACTCGTTGACAGTCAACTATGGCTACACCTTC 15 TRBJ1-2 TRBV6-6 few -
CASSEGGLAGYTQYF TGTGCCAGCAGTGAAGGCGGGCTAGCGGGGTATACGCAGTATTTT 15 TRBJ2-3 TRBV6-1 - TRBD2
CASSGLAGGYNEQFF TGTGCCAGCTCAGGGCTAGCGGGGGGCTACAATGAGCAGTTCTTC 15 TRBJ2-1 TRBV18 - TRBD2
CASSPDSSYNSPLHF TGTGCCAGCAGTCCGGACTCTTCCTATAATTCACCCCTCCACTTT 15 TRBJ1-6 TRBV2 few -
CASSLWVGGGFTDTQYF TGTGCCAGCAGCCTATGGGTAGGGGGTGGATTCACAGATACGCAGTATTTT 17 TRBJ2-3 TRBV7-9 few -
CASSLEGVRTGELFF TGTGCCAGCAGCTTAGAAGGGGTGAGAACCGGGGAGCTGTTTTTT 15 TRBJ2-2 TRBV7-6 - -
CASSVDRIYEQYF TGTGCCAGCAGCGTCGACAGGATCTACGAGCAGTACTTC 13 TRBJ2-7 TRBV7-6 - -
CSVAGDLYYEQYF TGCAGCGTTGCGGGGGACTTGTACTACGAGCAGTACTTC 13 TRBJ2-7 TRBV29-1 - -
CASCPREPYTGELFF TGTGCCAGCTGCCCCCGGGAACCCTACACCGGGGAGCTGTTTTTT 15 TRBJ2-2 TRBV18 - -
CASSGGTAFF TGTGCCAGCAGCGGGGGGACAGCTTTCTTT 10 TRBJ1-1 TRBV28 - -
CASSFGGSSYEQYF TGTGCCAGCAGCTTTGGAGGGAGCTCCTACGAGCAGTACTTC 14 TRBJ2-7 TRBV7-2 - -
CASSFRTGGQPQHF TGTGCCAGCAGCTTTCGGACAGGAGGGCAGCCCCAGCATTTT 14 TRBJ1-5 TRBV7-2 - TRBD1
CASSLFQGSYNSPLHF TGTGCCAGCAGCTTATTTCAGGGCTCCTATAATTCACCCCTCCACTTT 16 TRBJ1-6 TRBV13 - -
CSVDGGSIDTQYF TGCAGCGTCGACGGGGGGTCAATAGATACGCAGTATTTT 13 TRBJ2-3 TRBV29-1 once TRBD2